One and the same sample provided the 10 T cell receptor beta chains below, sequenced in a study of blood T cell repertoires in COVID-19. Sequenced by immunoSEQ multiplex PCR; TCRdb stores in-frame clones only, minus some. The repertoire holds fewer than 250,000 clones, with approximately 82% as singletons. Sequencing was done on a sample of peripheral blood. Every receptor here comes from a man aged 45-65 years with active or convalescent COVID-19.

The chain couples TRBV10-2 to TRBJ1-2; D remains ambiguous. This CDR3 comprises 13 residues. V gave up 5 bases and J gave up 0 bases, with 7 bases separating them. From germline, CDR1 is WSHSY and CDR2 SAAADI. The CDR3 DNA follows: TGCGCCAGCAGTTATCCTCCTAACTATGGCTACACCTTC. It yields the protein CASSYPPNYGYTF.

Worth noting for this clone: At the DNA level, this CDR3 is encoded by other sequences in the same sample as well. This chain connects TRBV7-2 to TRBJ1-2; a weak D match, TRBD1 (6 bases). Germline CDR1 SGHTA, CDR2 FQGNSA. The CDR3 contains 16 residues. The V end was cut by 5 bases, the J end by 4 bases, with 20 bases between. The CDR3 protein is CASSPPRGGRLYGYTF. CDR3 nucleotide sequence: TGTGCCAGCAGCCCCCCGCGTGGGGGCAGACTCTATGGCTACACCTTC.

The V gene is TRBV14, the J gene TRBJ2-1, with 8 bases that match TRBD2. The CDR3 has 16 amino acids. Trimming at V came to 0 bases and at J to 4 bases, leaving 5 bases not matched to a gene. Germline assignment: CDR1 SGHDN and CDR2 FVKESK. The CDR3 loop reads CASSQDVGGDYNEQFF. For the CDR3, the DNA is TGTGCCAGCAGCCAAGACGTCGGGGGGGATTACAATGAGCAGTTCTTC.

The chain links TRBV13 to TRBJ2-1; maybe TRBD2 (7 bases). Germline V gives CDR1 PRHDT, CDR2 FYEKMQ (reference sequence). Trimming stripped 5 bases from V and 7 bases from J, with 21 bases between. The CDR3 extends over 16 amino acids. CDR3: CASSRGGRAIVNEQFF. Here the CDR3 DNA reads TGTGCCAGCAGCCGAGGGGGGAGGGCCATTGTGAATGAGCAGTTCTTC.

The chain employs TRBV28 and TRBJ1-2, with TRBD1 as a possible D gene (6 bases). Trimming cost V 1 base and J 3 bases, with 12 bases left between them. Per the germline V gene, CDR1 is MDHEN and CDR2 is SYDVKM. This CDR3 is 15 amino acids long. The CDR3 loop is CASSLYGGRDYGYTF. CDR3 DNA: TGTGCCAGCAGTTTATACGGGGGGCGTGACTATGGCTACACCTTC.

The rearrangement links TRBV18 to TRBJ1-2; TRBD1 matches at 8 bases. The CDR3 covers 15 residues. The V segment lost 5 bases and the J segment 4 bases; nucleotides outside the gene matches: 9. Germline-derived CDR1 and CDR2 are KGHSH and LQKENI. The CDR3 DNA sequence: TGTGCCAGCTCAGTCACGGGACAGGTGTCCTATGGCTACACCTTC. Translating gives CASSVTGQVSYGYTF.

This clone was seen more than once but under ten times. The chain couples TRBV19 to TRBJ1-5; tentative D call: TRBD1 (5 bases). Trimming stripped 5 bases from V and 3 bases from J, with 11 bases between. The CDR3 totals 14 residues. Germline V gene sequence: CDR1 LNHDA, CDR2 SQIVND (reference sequence). The CDR3 sequence is CASSQTASNQPQHF. CDR3 in DNA: TGTGCCAGTAGTCAGACAGCCTCCAATCAGCCCCAGCATTTT.

The chain employs TRBV28 and TRBJ1-5, with TRBD1 matching 11 bases. The CDR3 spans 16 residues. V lost 2 bases to trimming and J lost 1 base; unmatched junction nucleotides: 1. The germline CDR1 and CDR2 sequences are MDHEN and SYDVKM. The CDR3 region has the DNA TGTGCCAGCAGTTTAGGGACAGGGGGAAGCAATCAGCCCCAGCATTTT. Protein sequence: CASSLGTGGSNQPQHF.

The V gene is TRBV4-1, the J gene TRBJ1-2, with TRBD1 matching over 10 bases. This CDR3 comprises 15 residues. Germline V gene lookup returns CDR1 MGHRA and CDR2 YSYEKL. J was trimmed by 5 bases and V by 2 bases; bases with no gene match: 5. The CDR3 reads CASSQSTGGQYGYTF. As DNA, the CDR3 is TGCGCCAGCAGCCAATCGACAGGGGGCCAGTATGGCTACACCTTC.

This chain links TRBV2 with TRBJ2-7; 11 nucleotides align to TRBD2. This CDR3 has 16 residues. Germline V gives CDR1 SNHLY, CDR2 FYNNEI. V was clipped by 7 bases and J by 2 bases; unmatched bases: 10. CDR3 amino acids: CASIGLAGGRAYEQYF. CDR3 coding DNA: TGTGCCAGCATCGGACTAGCGGGTGGAAGGGCCTACGAGCAGTACTTC.